A single sample is the source of the 8 T cell receptor beta chains below, sequenced in a study of beta chain features in type 1 diabetes (dated by TCRdb to 2016 to 2019). Study-wide conclusions, independent of this receptor: A moderate but significant shortening of TCRB CDR3 length was observed in type 1 diabetes patients in all four CD4+ subsets.

Library preparation was by the immunoSEQ multiplex PCR assay. All of the isolated RNA was reverse transcribed with the High Capacity cDNA Reverse Transcription Kit, so expressed TCRB transcripts were sequenced. TCRdb holds this immuneACCESS table with in-frame rearrangements only. Some clones are missing; in checked studies, unresolved V genes explain under half, and the rest has no known cause. The sample includes about 140,000 clones, with more than 10% observed a single time. The ten largest clonotypes hold under 1.5% of the sample. Their cognate antigens are unknown. Sequences were obtained from central memory CD4+ T cells from blood. The receptors come from a man between 18 and 29 years old with type 1 diabetes.

The chain employs TRBV7-9 and TRBJ1-5; D remains unclear. Deletions cut 1 base from V and 7 bases from J, with 11 bases between. The germline CDR1 and CDR2 sequences are SEHNR and FQNEAQ (reference sequence). The CDR3 contains 14 residues. The CDR3 spells CASSLEQGGQPQHF. CDR3 DNA: TGTGCCAGCAGCTTAGAGCAAGGAGGCCAGCCCCAGCATTTT.

This clone was seen a few times. The CDR3 reads CASSRLAGGQGHEQYF. The CDR3 DNA is TGTGCCAGCAGCCGGTTAGCGGGGGGGCAGGGTCACGAGCAGTACTTC. The V call is TRBV5-4, the J call TRBJ2-7; 11 bases fit TRBD2. Germline V CDR1 and CDR2: SGHNT, YYREEE (reference sequence). The J segment lost 5 bases and the V segment lost 4 bases, leaving 11 bases of the junction unmatched. The length of the CDR3 is 16 residues.

The chain recombines TRBV9 with TRBJ2-1; D may be TRBD1 (7 bases). Per the germline V gene, CDR1 is SGDLS and CDR2 is YYNGEE. Trimming shortened V by 4 bases and J by 3 bases, and 14 bases separated the two germline ends. The CDR3 covers 15 residues. In nucleotides, the CDR3 is TGTGCCAGCAGCCAAGGGGGGACAGTCTACAATGAGCAGTTCTTC. Protein: CASSQGGTVYNEQFF. Complete variable domain (other parts from reference TRBV9 and TRBJ2-1): DSGVTQTPKHLITATGQRVTLRCSPRSGDLSVYWYQQSLDQGLQFLIQYYNGEERAKGNILERFSAQQFPDLHSELNLSSLELGDSALYFCASSQGGTVYNEQFFGPGTRLTVL.

This clone has just a few counts. CDR3 amino acids: CASSPGWLSYQETQYF. In nucleotides, the CDR3 is TGTGCCAGCAGCCCCGGGTGGCTATCGTACCAAGAGACCCAGTACTTC. J is TRBJ2-5 and V is TRBV11-3, with unresolved D. The CDR3 totals 16 residues. Germline CDR1 reads SGHNT; CDR2 reads YENEEA. The V end was cut by 5 bases, the J end by 0 bases, with 16 bases between. The full variable domain, with the rest looked up from reference TRBV11-3 and TRBJ2-5, is EAGVVQSPRYKIIEKKQPVAFWCNPISGHNTLYWYLQNLGQGPELLIRYENEEAVDDSQLPKDRFSAERLKGVDSTLKIQPAELGDSAVYLCASSPGWLSYQETQYFGPGTRLLVL.

The chain joins TRBV7-2 to TRBJ1-1; TRBD1 matches 7 bases. The CDR3 is 17 residues long. Looked up from germline, CDR1 is SGHTA and CDR2 is FQGNSA. The ends lost 5 bases at V and 1 base at J; junction bases unmatched: 13. CDR3 loop: CASSPDLNRGRNTEAFF. The CDR3, as DNA: TGTGCCAGCAGCCCAGACCTAAACAGGGGCCGGAACACTGAAGCTTTCTTT.

This clone has more than one count but fewer than ten. V is TRBV6-5 and J is TRBJ1-5, with a weak D call TRBD1 (6 bases). V was clipped by 6 bases and J by 3 bases, with 15 bases between them. The CDR3 contains 15 residues. Germline CDR1 and CDR2: MNHEY and SVGAGI. The CDR3 nucleotides are TGTGCCAGCAGCCCGTTGGGGGCGGACAATCAGCCCCAGCATTTT. Protein product: CASSPLGADNQPQHF.

This clone was counted between two and nine times. The genes are TRBV4-1 and TRBJ1-2; 8 bases match TRBD1. V was pared by 0 bases and J by 4 bases, with 4 bases of the junction left unmatched. CDR3 size: 15 residues. Per the germline V gene, CDR1 is MGHRA and CDR2 is YSYEKL. The DNA of the CDR3 is TGCGCCAGCAGCCAAGATTACAGGGGGGTCTATGGCTACACCTTC. Protein sequence: CASSQDYRGVYGYTF.

This clone was recorded a few times. The chain uses TRBV5-1 and TRBJ2-7, with unresolved D. Germline CDR1 and CDR2: SGHRS and YFSETQ. This CDR3 has 14 amino acids. Trimming took off 3 bases at V and 2 bases at J, with 12 bases between the two ends. CDR3 in DNA: TGCGCCAGCAGCTCAGAGAGGAGAACCTACGAGCAGTACTTC. Translation gives CASSSERRTYEQYF.